Listed below are T cell receptor beta chains from one sample, sequenced in a study of PD-L1 blockade in urothelial cancer. Generated by immunoSEQ multiplex PCR, the TCRdb table keeps only in-frame clones and is missing some. The sample yields about 29,000 clones, around 87% seen once. Sequencing used PBMCs, obtained around atezolizumab (anti-PD-L1) treatment. These receptors all stem from a man aged 50 or older with urothelial cancer. The conserved cysteine and the conserved F or W are not part of the CDR3 here. A D gene is named only where the DNA matches it firmly.

j_call	d_call	v_call	cdr3_aa
TRBJ2-7	TRBD1	TRBV27	ASKIRGSTYEQY
TRBJ2-1	TRBD2	TRBV7-6	ASSVGTTQYNEQF
TRBJ2-2	NA	TRBV9	ASSIGPGELF
TRBJ2-7	NA	TRBV30	AWSRYLSEQY
TRBJ1-2	NA	TRBV4-1	ASSQLSPGAGYT
TRBJ2-7	TRBD1	TRBV30	AWSAPDRGPPWSLIYEQY
TRBJ1-2	NA	TRBV4-1	ASSQDRGLFIGYT
TRBJ1-3	TRBD1	TRBV15	ATTPGQGIGNTIY
TRBJ2-1	NA	TRBV5-1	ASSLEGLARVYNEQF
TRBJ2-7	TRBD2	TRBV27	ASSGTSRPSYEQY
TRBJ2-7	NA	TRBV28	ASLSAESSYEQY
TRBJ1-1	NA	TRBV27	ASSFQGLITEAF
TRBJ2-2	TRBD1	TRBV7-8	ASSSRQGAPTGELF
TRBJ2-4	TRBD1	TRBV19	ASRDWGQGKNIQY
TRBJ1-2	NA	TRBV2	ASSESGFGYGYT
TRBJ1-3	TRBD1	TRBV28	ASRPGGTGKVSGNTIY
TRBJ1-3	NA	TRBV4-3	ASSQEPSGGSGNTIY
TRBJ2-1	TRBD2	TRBV4-3	ASSQEHPSGRSEQF
TRBJ1-6	TRBD1	TRBV30	AWTRGTGASPLH
TRBJ1-1	NA	TRBV19	ASSIKAPEGTEAF
TRBJ1-1	NA	TRBV5-1	ASSSQGGTEAF
TRBJ1-1	NA	TRBV10-3	ATGNTEAF
TRBJ2-3	NA	TRBV28	ASSCPLGRPSDTQY
TRBJ2-3	TRBD1	TRBV27	ASNVDRERTDTQY
TRBJ1-5	NA	TRBV4-1	ASSQDRRGYSNQPQH
TRBJ2-5	NA	TRBV19	ASREDSPETQY
TRBJ2-2	NA	TRBV5-6	ASSLVAGNTGELF
TRBJ2-6	NA	TRBV6-5	ASTQGGGGANVLT
TRBJ2-7	NA	TRBV28	ASSLLGRGERQY
TRBJ2-1	TRBD2	TRBV15	ATSFGGRAGEQF
TRBJ2-5	TRBD2	TRBV28	ASSPILAGVLLETQY
TRBJ2-1	TRBD1	TRBV10-3	AISEPWTGLSYNEQF
TRBJ1-4	TRBD1	TRBV4-1	ASSLTGDNEKLF
TRBJ1-1	NA	TRBV11-2	ASSLGAPTEAF
TRBJ2-3	TRBD2	TRBV4-1	ASSQPPAGETDTQY
TRBJ2-3	TRBD2	TRBV29-1	SGTSGSRTDTQY
TRBJ1-6	TRBD1	TRBV7-2	ASSSRDRNNSPLH
TRBJ1-5	NA	TRBV11-3	ASSLVRGPGQPQH
TRBJ2-1	TRBD2	TRBV9	ASSPGGAGWEQF
TRBJ2-3	TRBD2	TRBV11-2	ASSLDGLAGDTQY
TRBJ1-6	NA	TRBV6-6	ASRGQGSYNSPLH
TRBJ1-3	NA	TRBV6-6	ATQTGSGNTIY
TRBJ2-7	TRBD2	TRBV10-1	ASSEALAGSEQY